The T cell receptor (beta chain) under discussion was sequenced for a study of shared clonotypes between healthy human individuals. Study-level information: CD8 memory received one plate per donor, CD8 naive two, CD4 memory three and CD4 naive three.

Germline V CDR1 and CDR2: SGHTA, FQGNSA. This CDR3 comprises 13 residues. Trimming removed 3 bases from V and 4 bases from J; junction bases left unmatched: 1. Concerning this clone: Its antigen is not identified. A much larger clone lies a single base off, so this may be a read error.

In the sorted-subset replicate PCRs, approximately 200 ng DNA, 25,000 to 30,000 T cell genomes, was used. Repertoires were generated with immunoSEQ multiplex PCR, while TCRdb's copy carries only in-frame clones and drops some. Of some 1 million clones detected, under 80% appear once; the ten largest clones hold over 1.3%. Study conclusions and caveats: When naive CD4 clonotypes were compared across several donors, 4% to 5.5% were shared. Enrolling few donors narrowed the genetic and exposure-history diversity that was represented.

This clonotype was obtained from a man aged 18 to 29 in good health. V is TRBV7-2 and J is TRBJ2-5, with 8 bases lining up with TRBD1. The sample taken for sequencing was memory CD4+ T cells sorted from blood. The subset here: CD45RA-negative fraction. The CDR3 nucleotides read TGTGCCAGCAGCTTTGACAGGGGAGAGACCCAGTACTTC. Translation gives CASSFDRGETQYF.